This T cell receptor (beta chain) was obtained from a study of blood T cells in healthy people across ages. Peripheral blood, approximately 10 milliliters per donor, was collected. With a J-beta primer mix and a sample-barcoded 5' primer, a second PCR ran about 7 to 12 cycles. TCRdb re-analysed the 5' RACE reads in MiXCR, keeping a single row per CDR3 protein. Seen here are about 1.8 million distinct CDR3 sequences, around half observed once, and the top ten hold approximately 2%. The germline V gene encodes CDR1 SGHTA and CDR2 FQGNSA. This CDR3 comprises 15 residues. Trimming removed 2 bases from V and 5 bases from J, with 15 bases in between.

The chain uses TRBV7-2 and TRBJ2-5; D is perhaps TRBD1 (5 bases). The specimen sequenced was blood. The sequence was collected from a woman in her thirties or forties in good health. The CDR3 DNA sequence: TGTGCCAGCAGCTTACAGAGCAGGGTTGACGAGACCCAGTACTTC. This sequence encodes CASSLQSRVDETQYF.